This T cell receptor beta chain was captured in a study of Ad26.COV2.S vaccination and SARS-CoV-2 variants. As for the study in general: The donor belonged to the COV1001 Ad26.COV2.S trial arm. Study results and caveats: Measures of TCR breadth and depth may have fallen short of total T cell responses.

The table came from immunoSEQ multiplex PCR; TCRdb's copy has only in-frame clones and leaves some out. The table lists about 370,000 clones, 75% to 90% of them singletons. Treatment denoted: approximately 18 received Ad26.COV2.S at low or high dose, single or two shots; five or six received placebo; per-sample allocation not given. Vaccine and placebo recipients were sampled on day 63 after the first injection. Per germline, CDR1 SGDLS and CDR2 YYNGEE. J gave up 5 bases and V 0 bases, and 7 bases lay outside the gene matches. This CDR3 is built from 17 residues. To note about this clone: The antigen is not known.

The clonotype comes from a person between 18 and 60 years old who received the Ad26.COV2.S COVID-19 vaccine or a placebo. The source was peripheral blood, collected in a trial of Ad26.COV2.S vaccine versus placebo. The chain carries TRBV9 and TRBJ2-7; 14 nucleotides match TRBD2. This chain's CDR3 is CASSVAGTSGSLNEQYF. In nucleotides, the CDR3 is TGTGCCAGCAGCGTAGCTGGGACTAGCGGGAGTTTAAACGAGCAGTACTTC.